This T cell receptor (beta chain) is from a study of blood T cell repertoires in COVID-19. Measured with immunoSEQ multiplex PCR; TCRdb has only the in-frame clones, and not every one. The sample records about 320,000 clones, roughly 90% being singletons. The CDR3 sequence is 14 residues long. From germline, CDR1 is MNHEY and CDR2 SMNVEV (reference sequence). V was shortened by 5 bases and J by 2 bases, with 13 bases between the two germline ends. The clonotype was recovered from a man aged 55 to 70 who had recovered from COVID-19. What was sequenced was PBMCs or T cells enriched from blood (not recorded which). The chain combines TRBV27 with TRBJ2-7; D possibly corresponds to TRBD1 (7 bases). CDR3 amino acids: CASSPRGATYEQYF. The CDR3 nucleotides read TGTGCCAGCAGTCCCAGGGGGGCCACCTACGAGCAGTACTTC.